This T cell receptor (beta chain) emerged from a study of blood T cell repertoires in COVID-19. Sequencing used immunoSEQ multiplex PCR; TCRdb keeps in-frame clones, though not all of them. Found here are over 300,000 clones, around 87% of them singletons; the top ten hold around 6.3%. This clone was observed a handful of times. The CDR3 consists of 12 residues. Germline CDR1 reads MNHEY; CDR2 reads SMNVEV (reference sequence). V shed 3 bases and J shed 10 bases, with 10 bases lying between them. This receptor was taken from a man between 18 and 29 years old with active or convalescent COVID-19. The J gene is TRBJ2-1, the V gene TRBV27, with D perhaps TRBD1 (6 bases). Sequenced: peripheral blood. The CDR3: CASSFTGSEQFF. Written as DNA, the CDR3 is TGTGCCAGCAGTTTTACAGGGTCGGAGCAGTTCTTC.